This TCR beta chain was sequenced in a study of cytotoxic CD8 clonotypes in ibrutinib-treated CLL. TCRdb's copy holds only in-frame clones and misses some; the assay was immunoSEQ multiplex PCR. The sample has approximately 26,000 clones, 55% to 75% seen once; the top ten hold more than 40%. This CDR3 has 11 residues. Germline V gene lookup returns CDR1 KGHSH and CDR2 LQKENI. Deletions cut 3 bases from V and 5 bases from J, with 5 bases between. The sequence came from a human donor with chronic lymphocytic leukemia. This sequence joins TRBV18 and TRBJ2-7; no firm D call. The sequenced sample was PBMCs, obtained after 12 months of ibrutinib treatment. The CDR3 sequence is CASSPAHEQYF. The CDR3 DNA reads as TGTGCCAGCTCACCCGCCCACGAGCAGTACTTC. Looking up the rest from reference TRBV18 and TRBJ2-7 gives the full variable domain: NAGVMQNPRHLVRRRGQEARLRCSPMKGHSHVYWYRQLPEEGLKFMVYLQKENIIDESGMPKERFSAEFPKEGPSILRIQQVVRGDSAAYFCASSPAHEQYFGPGTRLTVT.